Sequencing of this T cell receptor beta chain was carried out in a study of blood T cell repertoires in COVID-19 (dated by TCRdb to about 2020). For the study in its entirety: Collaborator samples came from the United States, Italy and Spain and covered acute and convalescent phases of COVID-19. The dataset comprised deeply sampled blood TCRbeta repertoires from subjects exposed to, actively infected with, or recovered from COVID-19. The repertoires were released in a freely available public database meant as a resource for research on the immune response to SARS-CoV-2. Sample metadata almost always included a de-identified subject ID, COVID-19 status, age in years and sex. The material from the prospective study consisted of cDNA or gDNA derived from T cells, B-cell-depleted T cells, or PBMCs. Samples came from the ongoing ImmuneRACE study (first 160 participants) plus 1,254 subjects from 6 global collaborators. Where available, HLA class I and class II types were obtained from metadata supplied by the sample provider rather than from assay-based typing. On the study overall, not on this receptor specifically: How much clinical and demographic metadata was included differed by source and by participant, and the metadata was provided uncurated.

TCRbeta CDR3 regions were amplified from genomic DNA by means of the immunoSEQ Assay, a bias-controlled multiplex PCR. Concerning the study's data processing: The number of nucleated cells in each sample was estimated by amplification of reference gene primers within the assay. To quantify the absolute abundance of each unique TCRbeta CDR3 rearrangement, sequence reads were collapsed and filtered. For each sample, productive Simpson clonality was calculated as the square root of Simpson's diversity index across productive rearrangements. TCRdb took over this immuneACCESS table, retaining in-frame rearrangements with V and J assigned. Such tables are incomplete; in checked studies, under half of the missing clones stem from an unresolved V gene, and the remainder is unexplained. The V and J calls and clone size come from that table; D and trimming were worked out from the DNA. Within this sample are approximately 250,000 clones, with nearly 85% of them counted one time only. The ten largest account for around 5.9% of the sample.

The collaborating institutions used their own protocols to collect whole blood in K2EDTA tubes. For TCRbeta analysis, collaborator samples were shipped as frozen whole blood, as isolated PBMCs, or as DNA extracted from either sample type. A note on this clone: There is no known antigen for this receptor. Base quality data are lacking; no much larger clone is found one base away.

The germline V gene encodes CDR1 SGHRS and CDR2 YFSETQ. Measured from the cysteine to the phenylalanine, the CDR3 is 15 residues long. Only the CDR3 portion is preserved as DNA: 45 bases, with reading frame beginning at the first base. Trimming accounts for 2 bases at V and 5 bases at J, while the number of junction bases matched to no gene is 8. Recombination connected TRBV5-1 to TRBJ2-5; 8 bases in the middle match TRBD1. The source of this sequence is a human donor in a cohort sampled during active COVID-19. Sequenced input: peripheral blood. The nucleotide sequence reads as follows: TGCGCCAGCAGCTTTGGCCAGGGGGCGAGGGAGACCCAGTACTTC. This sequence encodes CASSFGQGARETQYF.